This entry is about one TCR beta chain. Its antigen is unknown. Execution of the assay was at deep level. This table comes from immunoSEQ multiplex PCR, and its TCRdb copy is limited to in-frame clones, with some not included. The profile shows about 1.5 million clones, 95% to 99% of them singletons. CDR1 is DFQATT, CDR2 SNEGSKA, per germline (reference sequence). CDR3 length: 11 amino acids. V lost 7 bases, J lost 4 bases, and 11 bases lay in between. The sample comes from a study of shared clonotypes between healthy human individuals. General study points: Non-shared clonotypes were found to have lower generation probabilities than the clonotypes that were shared by all four of the sorted-subset donors. Clonotypes that were shared across a few donors made up around 4.6% of naive CD4 clonotypes.

None of the donors, who were healthy HIV-negative adults, had recently had acute infections or vaccinations. The TCR was taken from a man aged 25-45 years in good health. V is TRBV20-1 and J is TRBJ2-7; D is uncertain. Material: naive CD4+ T cells sorted from blood. The subset denotes: CD45RA+ positively selected. In DNA, the CDR3 is TGCAGTGTCAACGCCCTTTACGAGCAGTACTTC. Protein: CSVNALYEQYF.